A single sample gave rise to the 7 T cell receptor beta chains below, sequenced in a study of T cells after posttransplantation cyclophosphamide. Treatment was busulfan-fludarabine conditioning, a marrow graft, and cyclophosphamide on days +3 and +4. The repertoire was sequenced with immunoSEQ multiplex PCR; TCRdb's copy has only in-frame clones and lacks some. The table includes some 10,000 clones, 80% to 90% detected once. The sequences come from PBMCs, collected after allogeneic stem cell transplant with posttransplant cyclophosphamide. These TCRs come from a female patient aged 50-59 years who received an allogeneic stem cell transplant from a related donor, was CMV-positive, and had no GVHD. The graft donor may account for some of the T cells.

This clone was observed once. The rearrangement joins TRBV19 to TRBJ2-3; the D is unclear. This CDR3 is built from 16 residues. Germline V gives CDR1 LNHDA, CDR2 SQIVND (reference sequence). V lost 3 bases, J lost 1 base, and 14 bases lay in between. CDR3 sequence: CASSMPVGSGTDTQYF. The CDR3 coding sequence is TGTGCCAGTAGTATGCCCGTCGGGTCCGGCACAGATACGCAGTATTTT. Full variable domain (outside the CDR3, taken from reference TRBV19 and TRBJ2-3): DGGITQSPKYLFRKEGQNVTLSCEQNLNHDAMYWYRQDPGQGLRLIYYSQIVNDFQKGDIAEGYSVSREKKESFPLTVTSAQKNPTAFYLCASSMPVGSGTDTQYFGPGTRLTVL.

The CDR3 region is CASSRLAGALGVQYF. CDR3 nucleotide sequence: TGTGCCAGCAGCCGACTAGCGGGGGCCTTGGGAGTCCAGTACTTC. The J gene is TRBJ2-5, the V gene TRBV2; 12 bases agree with TRBD2. Germline V CDR1 and CDR2: SNHLY, FYNNEI. V lost 6 bases to trimming and J lost 10 bases; unmatched junction nucleotides: 12. The CDR3 loop spans 15 amino acids.

V gene TRBV5-6 combines with J gene TRBJ2-7; 8 bases fit TRBD2. Trimming removed 2 bases from V and 7 bases from J; junction bases left unmatched: 5. The CDR3 consists of 13 residues. Germline V CDR1 and CDR2: SGHDT, YYEEEE. CDR3 nucleotide sequence: TGTGCCAGCAGCTTCGAGCGGGGGCAGGAGCAGTACTTC. Translated, it gives CASSFERGQEQYF.

The V gene is TRBV30, the J gene TRBJ1-6; a possible D gene is TRBD1 (5 bases). V was trimmed by 0 bases and J by 8 bases, leaving 14 bases between them. From germline, CDR1 is GTSNPN and CDR2 SVGIG (reference sequence). The CDR3 consists of 15 residues. DNA of the CDR3: TGTGCCTGGAGTGTAGGCAGGGCCCCAGATTCACCCCTCCACTTT. Protein product: CAWSVGRAPDSPLHF.

This chain connects TRBV7-6 to TRBJ2-7, with TRBD1 identical over 8 bases. Per germline, CDR1 SGHVS and CDR2 FNYEAQ. CDR3 length equals 16 residues. Trimming at V came to 0 bases and at J to 2 bases, leaving 6 bases not matched to a gene. Here the CDR3 reads CASSLAFGTGPYEQYF. CDR3 bases: TGTGCCAGCAGCTTAGCTTTTGGGACAGGACCCTACGAGCAGTACTTC.

This chain uses TRBV5-1 with TRBJ2-5, with TRBD2 matching 7 bases. The V segment lost 0 bases and the J segment 2 bases; nucleotides outside the gene matches: 4. The CDR3 totals 15 residues. Germline lookup yields CDR1 SGHRS and CDR2 YFSETQ. CDR3 sequence (DNA): TGCGCCAGCAGCTTGGACGGGAGGACACAAGAGACCCAGTACTTC. Translation: CASSLDGRTQETQYF. Based on the CDR3 plus reference TRBV5-1 and TRBJ2-5, the full variable domain is KAGVTQTPRYLIKTRGQQVTLSCSPISGHRSVSWYQQTPGQGLQFLFEYFSETQRNKGNFPGRFSGRQFSNSRSEMNVSTLELGDSALYLCASSLDGRTQETQYFGPGTRLLVL.

This chain connects TRBV7-9 to TRBJ1-5, with unresolved D. V lost 6 bases to trimming and J lost 2 bases, with 8 bases between them. From germline, CDR1 is SEHNR and CDR2 FQNEAQ (reference sequence). This CDR3 spans 13 amino acids. The CDR3 DNA reads as TGTGCCAGCAGTCAGGAGGGCAATCAGCCCCAGCATTTT. Translating gives CASSQEGNQPQHF.